One sample yielded the 18 T cell receptor beta chains listed below, sequenced in a study of control samples from healthy donors and cancer patients. The protocol was immunoSEQ multiplex PCR, while the TCRdb copy is restricted to in-frame clones and leaves out a portion. The sample has tens of thousands of clones, about 88% seen once. Sequencing input: PBMCs. The receptor set was obtained from a woman in her 40s with lung cancer.

The chain is built from TRBV5-6 and TRBJ1-1; no firm D call. In germline, CDR1 is SGHDT, CDR2 YYEEEE. The CDR3 is made up of 14 amino acids. V shed 2 bases and J shed 7 bases, with 15 bases lying between them. CDR3 loop: CASSFTEALGEAFF. The CDR3 nucleotides are TGTGCCAGCAGCTTTACTGAGGCCCTGGGTGAAGCTTTCTTT.

This chain links TRBV28 with TRBJ2-3; 8 positions match TRBD1. In germline, CDR1 is MDHEN, CDR2 SYDVKM. Trimming at V came to 6 bases and at J to 1 base, leaving 6 bases not matched to a gene. The CDR3 is 15 residues long. The CDR3 coding sequence is TGTGCCAGCAGAGGCGACAGGGGCCGCACAGATACGCAGTATTTT. Translated: CASRGDRGRTDTQYF.

The CDR3 nucleotides read TGTGCCAGCAGCCAAGATCTGTCGGACAATGAGCAGTTCTTC. As protein: CASSQDLSDNEQFF. The rearrangement joins TRBV3-1 (or the pseudogene TRBV3-2) to TRBJ2-1; D gene uncertain. This CDR3 has 14 amino acids. V was trimmed by 0 bases and J by 5 bases, leaving 8 bases between them. CDR1 is LGHDT and CDR2 is YNNKEL in the germline V gene (reference sequence).

The J gene is TRBJ1-1, the V gene TRBV4-3; the D is unclear. Germline CDR1 is LGHNA and CDR2 is YSLEER. Trimming shortened V by 1 base and J by 1 base, and 4 bases separated the two germline ends. CDR3 length: 13 residues. CDR3 nucleotide sequence: TGCGCCAGCAGCCAAGGTGGGAACACTGAAGCTTTCTTT. This gives the protein CASSQGGNTEAFF.

DNA of the CDR3: TGTGCCAGCAGAGTGGCGGGAAACACTGAAGCTTTCTTT. As protein: CASRVAGNTEAFF. The chain recombines TRBV2 with TRBJ1-1; D is unclear. CDR1 SNHLY and CDR2 FYNNEI come from the germline V gene. The CDR3 runs 13 residues. Trimming took 6 bases from V and 2 from J, leaving 10 bases between them.

This chain connects TRBV6-4 to TRBJ1-1; 7 nucleotides align to TRBD1. From germline, CDR1 is MRHNA and CDR2 SNTAGT. CDR3 size: 13 residues. V was pared by 6 bases and J by 5 bases, with 6 bases of the junction left unmatched. In DNA, the CDR3 is TGTGCCAGCAGCGAAGACAGGGCGACTGAAGCTTTCTTT. It is translated as CASSEDRATEAFF.

The V and J genes are TRBV9 and TRBJ2-7; possibly TRBD1 for D (6 bases). CDR3 length: 12 amino acids. Trimming stripped 3 bases from V and 5 bases from J, with 9 bases between. CDR1 and CDR2 from the germline V gene are SGDLS and YYNGEE. Here the CDR3 reads CASSGSGDEQYF. The CDR3 DNA sequence: TGTGCCAGCAGCGGATCAGGGGACGAGCAGTACTTC.

V usage is TRBV7-9 and J usage is TRBJ2-3; 9 bases fit TRBD1. V lost 6 bases, J lost 5 bases, and 3 bases stayed unmatched. CDR1 and CDR2 from the germline V gene are SEHNR and FQNEAQ (reference sequence). This CDR3 region has 13 residues. The CDR3, as DNA: TGTGCCAGCAGAACGGGACAGGGAGATACGCAGTATTTT. This translates into CASRTGQGDTQYF.

The chain joins TRBV7-6 to TRBJ1-4; D unclear. The CDR3 has 16 residues. The V end lost 0 bases, the J end lost 5 bases, and 13 bases lay between the germline ends. Germline loops: CDR1 SGHVS, CDR2 FNYEAQ. This chain's CDR3 is CASSLAPDVSNEKLFF. In DNA, the CDR3 is TGTGCCAGCAGCTTAGCGCCCGATGTCTCCAATGAAAAACTGTTTTTT.

J is TRBJ2-1 and V is TRBV12-3 or TRBV12-4; 9 nucleotides agree with TRBD2. V shed 6 bases, J shed 13 bases, and the junction held 4 bases outside the gene matches. The CDR3 sequence is 11 residues long. CDR3 amino acids: CASSLAGPQFF. CDR3 DNA sequence: TGTGCCAGCAGCCTAGCGGGGCCCCAGTTCTTC.

The CDR3 DNA sequence: TGTGCCAGCACCCGGAGTGGGGGACAGGAGTCTGGCTACACCTTC. Its translation is CASTRSGGQESGYTF. The chain links TRBV4-2 to TRBJ1-2; TRBD1 matches at 8 bases. This CDR3 has 15 amino acids. Trimming at V came to 7 bases and at J to 7 bases, leaving 14 bases not matched to a gene. Germline CDR1 and CDR2: LGHNA and YNFKEQ.

CDR3 DNA sequence: TGTGCCAGCGTCGGGACAGCTAATGAAAAACTGTTTTTT. Translated, it gives CASVGTANEKLFF. The chain joins TRBV28 to TRBJ1-4, with TRBD1 identical over 7 bases. V trimming: 8 bases; J trimming: 3 bases; junction bases outside the gene matches: 3. The CDR3 runs to 13 residues. In germline, CDR1 is MDHEN, CDR2 SYDVKM.

By share of the sample, this clone is medium-sized. The CDR3 region has the DNA TGTGCCAGCAGCCAAAAAGAGGGACAGAACACTGAAGCTTTCTTT. It is translated as CASSQKEGQNTEAFF. The V call is TRBV4-2, the J call TRBJ1-1, with a weak D call TRBD1 (6 bases). V lost 2 bases to trimming and J lost 1 base, with 11 bases between them. The CDR3 runs to 15 residues. The germline V gene encodes CDR1 LGHNA and CDR2 YNFKEQ.

This chain connects TRBV3-1 (or the pseudogene TRBV3-2) to TRBJ1-5; tentative D call: TRBD1 (6 bases). In germline, CDR1 is LGHDT, CDR2 YNNKEL (reference sequence). V lost 3 bases and J 6 bases, leaving 12 bases between the germline ends. The CDR3 spans 14 residues. This CDR3 is CASSHGRGLQPQHF. In DNA, the CDR3 is TGTGCCAGCAGCCACGGCAGGGGCCTTCAGCCCCAGCATTTT.

The rearrangement links TRBV30 to TRBJ1-4, with no clear D. The germline V and J ends were trimmed by 5 bases and 6 bases, with 22 bases remaining between them. Germline V gives CDR1 GTSNPN, CDR2 SVGIG (reference sequence). This CDR3 region has 16 residues. The CDR3 reads CAWEGWNGVRDEKLFF. As DNA, the CDR3 is TGTGCCTGGGAGGGTTGGAACGGGGTTAGAGATGAAAAACTGTTTTTT.

The chain links TRBV7-9 to TRBJ2-1, with 7 bases lining up with TRBD2. This CDR3 contains 15 residues. The germline V gene encodes CDR1 SEHNR and CDR2 FQNEAQ (reference sequence). Trimming cost V 5 bases and J 8 bases; bases outside gene matches: 12. In DNA, the CDR3 is TGTGCCAGCAGCCGCGTGCGGATCAGCGGGGATGAGCAGTTCTTC. This gives the protein CASSRVRISGDEQFF.

This chain's CDR3 is CASPYRDGYTF. The CDR3 DNA sequence: TGTGCCAGTCCTTACAGGGATGGCTACACCTTC. The gene calls are TRBV19 and TRBJ1-2; TRBD1 is a possible D gene (6 bases). CDR3 length: 11 residues. The germline CDR1 and CDR2 sequences are LNHDA and SQIVND (reference sequence). The ends were cut back, 8 bases at V and 6 bases at J, with 10 bases in the middle. The full variable domain, rest sourced from reference TRBV19 and TRBJ1-2, is DGGITQSPKYLFRKEGQNVTLSCEQNLNHDAMYWYRQDPGQGLRLIYYSQIVNDFQKGDIAEGYSVSREKKESFPLTVTSAQKNPTAFYLCASPYRDGYTFGSGTRLTVV.

The CDR3 spells CASSPLQDTEAFF. For the CDR3, the DNA is TGTGCCAGCTCACCACTGCAGGACACTGAAGCTTTCTTT. The chain combines TRBV18 with TRBJ1-1; D is unclear. V lost 1 base to trimming and J lost 3 bases, with 6 bases between them. This CDR3 is built from 13 residues. Germline CDR1 is KGHSH and CDR2 is LQKENI.